The rows below give T cell receptor beta chains drawn from one sample of a study of response to subunit inactivated influenza vaccine. TCRdb ran MiXCR on the RT-PCR reads and lists one entry per CDR3 protein. The table has about 520,000 distinct CDR3 sequences, less than 7.5% seen once. The sequencing here drew on PBMCs from blood, taken around 25 months after vaccination. The receptor source for this set is a man in his fifties or sixties who received an inactivated influenza vaccine. CDR3s include the opening cysteine and the closing phenylalanine or tryptophan. Each record gives: clone size, D gene, V gene, J gene, CDR3 protein, CDR3 DNA. The D gene is left open where the match is weak. A clone size is listed for some rows: how often the clone was seen (once, few, many), or a class if it is expanded.

many	-	TRBV12-3/TRBV12-4	TRBJ1-3	CASSGTPQGTIYF	TGTGCCAGCAGTGGGACTCCTCAGGGCACCATATATTTT
many	-	TRBV2	TRBJ2-1	CASRLGDHQGNEQFF	TGTGCCAGCCGGTTAGGGGATCACCAGGGGAATGAGCAGTTCTTC
-	TRBD2	TRBV18	TRBJ2-1	CASTLAGSSYNEQFF	TGTGCCAGCACACTAGCGGGAAGCTCCTACAATGAGCAGTTCTTC
many	-	TRBV5-1	TRBJ2-3	CASSLQLPTDTQYF	TGCGCCAGCAGCTTACAGCTACCCACAGATACGCAGTATTTT
many	-	TRBV12-3/TRBV12-4	TRBJ2-2	CASSLGDLLGELFF	TGTGCCAGCAGTTTAGGGGATCTTCTCGGGGAGCTGTTTTTT
-	TRBD1	TRBV12-3/TRBV12-4	TRBJ2-7	CASSRTGGFEQYF	TGTGCCAGCAGCCGGACAGGTGGGTTTGAGCAGTACTTC
-	-	TRBV27	TRBJ1-2	CASSLSKGDGYTF	TGTGCCAGCAGTTTATCGAAGGGCGATGGCTACACCTTC
-	-	TRBV6-2/TRBV6-3	TRBJ2-7	CASSPHPSYEQYF	TGTGCCAGCAGTCCGCACCCGTCCTACGAGCAGTACTTC
few	-	TRBV7-6	TRBJ2-2	CASSLAITGELFF	TGTGCCAGCAGCTTAGCAATCACCGGGGAGCTGTTTTTT
many	TRBD2	TRBV12-3/TRBV12-4	TRBJ2-2	CASSLGLGFTGELFF	TGTGCCAGCAGTCTCGGACTAGGTTTCACCGGGGAGCTGTTTTTT
many	TRBD2	TRBV4-2	TRBJ2-3	CASSQGAGVTDTQYF	TGTGCCAGCAGCCAAGGAGCGGGAGTAACAGATACGCAGTATTTT
few	-	TRBV6-1	TRBJ2-3	CASSALRWERATQYF	TGTGCCAGCAGTGCCTTAAGATGGGAGAGGGCTACGCAGTATTTT
many	-	TRBV28	TRBJ2-3	CASRVLSSTDTQYF	TGTGCCAGCAGGGTTTTATCTAGCACAGATACGCAGTATTTT
few	TRBD2	TRBV6-1	TRBJ2-7	CASTGGGGYEQYF	TGTGCCAGCACGGGGGGTGGGGGTTACGAGCAGTACTTC
-	TRBD2	TRBV6-2/TRBV6-3	TRBJ2-3	CASSYSSGRDTQYF	TGTGCCAGCAGTTACAGTAGCGGGAGAGATACGCAGTATTTT
-	-	TRBV5-1	TRBJ2-5	CASSLVLGGYQETQYF	TGCGCCAGCAGCTTGGTATTGGGCGGGTACCAAGAGACCCAGTACTTC